The following is a T cell receptor (beta chain) sequence with its context. The antigen remains unidentified. This sample was taken from a study of blood T cells in healthy people across ages. Points from the study as a whole: Diversity figures based on one million T cells were deemed too low. Comparison with aged donors showed that long-lived donors had more naive CD4+ cells and higher diversity. Per million T cells, the diversity of TCR beta decreased roughly linearly as age advanced.

Sample-barcoded 5' priming and a J-beta primer mix drove a second PCR of 7 to 11 cycles. TCRdb reprocessed the 5' RACE reads via MiXCR and lists one record per CDR3 protein. The sample yields about 1.8 million distinct CDR3 sequences, around half seen once. In germline, CDR1 is SGHTA, CDR2 FQGTGA. The CDR3 is made up of 15 amino acids. Trimming took 1 base from V and 7 from J; bases not matched to a gene: 3. The sequenced material came from blood. The clonotype was recovered from a woman in her thirties or forties in good health. The chain recombines TRBV7-3 with TRBJ2-1; TRBD1 agrees at 11 bases. The CDR3 sequence: CASSLRGDRGNEQFF. The CDR3 nucleotides are TGTGCCAGCAGCTTAAGGGGGGACAGGGGGAATGAGCAGTTCTTC.